A selection of T cell receptor beta chains follows, all from one sample in a study of T cells after yellow fever vaccination. TCRdb reanalysed the 5' RACE reads using MiXCR and keeps one entry per CDR3 protein. Here the sample spans about 580,000 distinct CDR3 sequences, around a sixth being singletons. The sequences come from PBMCs, collected around 5 days after the first yellow fever vaccination. The receptors here all came from a man aged 18 to 30 who received the YFV17D yellow fever vaccine. CDR3s include the opening cysteine and the closing phenylalanine or tryptophan. The D gene is left open where the match is weak. Rows may omit the clone size; those that give it use once, few, many or a size class.

DNA: TGTGCCAGTAGTCGGACTAGACTCCAAGAGACCCAGTACTTC; CDR3: CASSRTRLQETQYF; D: TRBD2; V: TRBV19; size: NA; J: TRBJ2-5
DNA: TGCGCCAGCAGCAAGCATGACAGGGCGGGCACCGGGGAGCTGTTTTTT; CDR3: CASSKHDRAGTGELFF; D: TRBD1; V: TRBV4-1; size: few; J: TRBJ2-2
DNA: TGTGCCTGGAGTGTAATGGGGGTATACAATGAGCAGTTCTTC; CDR3: CAWSVMGVYNEQFF; D: NA; V: TRBV30; size: NA; J: TRBJ2-1
DNA: TGTGCCAGCAGCATCCACAGGGACCCTAATGAAAAACTGTTTTTT; CDR3: CASSIHRDPNEKLFF; D: NA; V: TRBV7-8; size: NA; J: TRBJ1-4
DNA: TGTGCCAGTAGTATTTCGCATACGCAGTATTTT; CDR3: CASSISHTQYF; D: NA; V: TRBV19; size: few; J: TRBJ2-3
DNA: TGTGCCAGCAGTTCCAGTGAGCAGTACTTC; CDR3: CASSSSEQYF; D: NA; V: TRBV6-5; size: few; J: TRBJ2-7
DNA: TGTGCCACCAAGGGGGGGCAGGAAGGATCTTCACCCCTCCACTTT; CDR3: CATKGGQEGSSPLHF; D: NA; V: TRBV19; size: NA; J: TRBJ1-6
DNA: TGTGCCAGCAGCCCCCCCTCAGCACGCGGAAACACCATATATTTT; CDR3: CASSPPSARGNTIYF; D: NA; V: TRBV7-2; size: NA; J: TRBJ1-3
DNA: TGTGCCAGCAGCTTACCCGCCACGGGGAAGGGCAACGTCCTGACTTTC; CDR3: CASSLPATGKGNVLTF; D: NA; V: TRBV7-9; size: NA; J: TRBJ2-6
DNA: TGTGCCAGCAGTAGATCTACAGGCCCCATGAACACTGAAGCTTTCTTT; CDR3: CASSRSTGPMNTEAFF; D: NA; V: TRBV6-5; size: few; J: TRBJ1-1
DNA: TGCGCCAGCAATTTCGGGTCCGGGAGGAATGAGCAGTTCTTC; CDR3: CASNFGSGRNEQFF; D: TRBD2; V: TRBV5-1; size: few; J: TRBJ2-1
DNA: TGTGCCAGCAGCTTAGTTAGCGGGGGGGTCTACGAGCAGTACTTC; CDR3: CASSLVSGGVYEQYF; D: TRBD2; V: TRBV7-2; size: few; J: TRBJ2-7
DNA: TGTGCCAGCAGTAGACAGGGAAAGAACACTGAAGCTTTCTTT; CDR3: CASSRQGKNTEAFF; D: TRBD1; V: TRBV12-3/TRBV12-4; size: many; J: TRBJ1-1
DNA: TGCGCCAGCAGCCAAACAGGGGGCGAGGGTGGAAACACCATATATTTT; CDR3: CASSQTGGEGGNTIYF; D: TRBD1; V: TRBV4-3; size: few; J: TRBJ1-3
DNA: TGCAGTGCTAGGACCGGGCGGGATCAGCCCCAGCATTTT; CDR3: CSARTGRDQPQHF; D: NA; V: TRBV20-1; size: NA; J: TRBJ1-5
DNA: TGCAGTGCTACGGGATCCGGGGGGCAAGGCACTGAAGCTTTCTTT; CDR3: CSATGSGGQGTEAFF; D: NA; V: TRBV20-1; size: NA; J: TRBJ1-1
DNA: TGTGCCAGCGTTTATGTGTCTAGTGAGCAGTTCTTC; CDR3: CASVYVSSEQFF; D: NA; V: TRBV5-8; size: few; J: TRBJ2-1
DNA: TGCGCCAGCAGCGAGACAGAAAACTACGAGCAGTACTTC; CDR3: CASSETENYEQYF; D: NA; V: TRBV5-1; size: many; J: TRBJ2-7
DNA: TGCGCCAGCAGCTTGGTCGGCCCCGATGAAGCTTTCTTT; CDR3: CASSLVGPDEAFF; D: NA; V: TRBV5-1; size: many; J: TRBJ1-1
DNA: TGTGCCAGCAGCGCACAGGGGTATAGCAATCAGCCCCAGCATTTT; CDR3: CASSAQGYSNQPQHF; D: TRBD1; V: TRBV9; size: few; J: TRBJ1-5
DNA: TGTGCCACCAGTGATTTGGATACGGGACACTACACTGAAGCTTTCTTT; CDR3: CATSDLDTGHYTEAFF; D: NA; V: TRBV24-1; size: few; J: TRBJ1-1
DNA: TGTGCCAGCAGTGAGACCATTCCCGGGGGACCCACCAACCTAGCCAAAAACATTCAGTACTTC; CDR3: CASSETIPGGPTNLAKNIQYF; D: NA; V: TRBV2; size: NA; J: TRBJ2-4
DNA: TGCGCCAGCAGCCCGGGTGTTAGCAGTCTCGGTCAGCCCCAGCATTTT; CDR3: CASSPGVSSLGQPQHF; D: NA; V: TRBV5-1; size: many; J: TRBJ1-5
DNA: TGTGCCAGCAGCTTCTATGGGGATGGTACGCAGTATTTT; CDR3: CASSFYGDGTQYF; D: NA; V: TRBV7-3; size: NA; J: TRBJ2-3
DNA: TGTGCCAGCAGTGCATATGGTCTCGGAAGCTCCTACAATGAGCAGTTCTTC; CDR3: CASSAYGLGSSYNEQFF; D: NA; V: TRBV6-1; size: NA; J: TRBJ2-1
DNA: TGTGCCACCAGCAGAGTGTACGGAGACGATGAGACCCAGTACTTC; CDR3: CATSRVYGDDETQYF; D: NA; V: TRBV15; size: NA; J: TRBJ2-5
DNA: TGTGCCAGCAGCCCCGGACAGCTTAATGAAAAACTGTTTTTT; CDR3: CASSPGQLNEKLFF; D: NA; V: TRBV3-1; size: many; J: TRBJ1-4
DNA: TGCGCCAGCAGCTCCTCAGCCAACACCGGGGAGCTGTTTTTT; CDR3: CASSSSANTGELFF; D: NA; V: TRBV5-1; size: many; J: TRBJ2-2
DNA: TGCGCCATCGAATACGACAGGGCCAAAAACATTCAGTACTTC; CDR3: CAIEYDRAKNIQYF; D: NA; V: TRBV23-1; size: NA; J: TRBJ2-4
DNA: TGTGCCAGCAGCTCACAGGGTTCCTACGAGCAGTACTTC; CDR3: CASSSQGSYEQYF; D: NA; V: TRBV7-6; size: few; J: TRBJ2-7
DNA: TGTGCCAGTACTTGGGCAGGGGACTATGGCTACACCTTC; CDR3: CASTWAGDYGYTF; D: NA; V: TRBV19; size: NA; J: TRBJ1-2
DNA: TGCGCCAGCAGCTTGGCCACAGGGGGCGACGAGCAGTACTTC; CDR3: CASSLATGGDEQYF; D: TRBD1; V: TRBV5-1; size: few; J: TRBJ2-7
DNA: TGTGCCAGCAGTTACCGGGTAGCGGGGGGCACAGATACGCAGTATTTT; CDR3: CASSYRVAGGTDTQYF; D: TRBD2; V: TRBV6-5; size: many; J: TRBJ2-3
DNA: TGTGCCAGCAGCGCCGGGACGGGGCCTTTTTCTGGAAACACCATATATTTT; CDR3: CASSAGTGPFSGNTIYF; D: NA; V: TRBV7-2; size: NA; J: TRBJ1-3
DNA: TGCAGTGCTAGTAGGGACAGGGGGTTTAATGAGCAGTTCTTC; CDR3: CSASRDRGFNEQFF; D: TRBD1; V: TRBV20-1; size: NA; J: TRBJ2-1
DNA: TGCAGTGCTAGCGGTGGGGGAGGGATTGAGACCCAGTACTTC; CDR3: CSASGGGGIETQYF; D: TRBD2; V: TRBV20-1; size: NA; J: TRBJ2-5
DNA: TGTGCCAGCAGAGGGGGTCACGGTGAGCAGTTCTTC; CDR3: CASRGGHGEQFF; D: NA; V: TRBV6-2/TRBV6-3; size: few; J: TRBJ2-1
DNA: TGTGCCAGCAGCCTCTTAGGGGGGGGAGGGGCAGATACGCAGTATTTT; CDR3: CASSLLGGGGADTQYF; D: NA; V: TRBV11-2; size: many; J: TRBJ2-3
DNA: TGTGCCAGCAGCCAAGAGGTTGGGACAGCAACTAATGAAAAACTGTTTTTT; CDR3: CASSQEVGTATNEKLFF; D: TRBD1; V: TRBV4-2; size: few; J: TRBJ1-4
DNA: TGCGCCAGCAGTCAATCCGGGACAGGGGTTTTCGGCGAAAAACTGTTTTTT; CDR3: CASSQSGTGVFGEKLFF; D: TRBD1; V: TRBV23-1; size: NA; J: TRBJ1-4
DNA: TGTGCCAGCCACCCAGGGGCCCCCAACTACAATGAGCAGTTCTTC; CDR3: CASHPGAPNYNEQFF; D: NA; V: TRBV6-1; size: few; J: TRBJ2-1
DNA: TGTGCCAGCAGCCTCAGGGATCCTGGCTACACCTTC; CDR3: CASSLRDPGYTF; D: NA; V: TRBV21-1; size: few; J: TRBJ1-2
DNA: TGCGCCAGCAGCCTCATTCCAGGGCCCCTCGGCTACACCTTC; CDR3: CASSLIPGPLGYTF; D: NA; V: TRBV5-1; size: few; J: TRBJ1-2
DNA: TGTGCCAGCACCCCCGCAGGGGGTCGGACCCAGTACTTC; CDR3: CASTPAGGRTQYF; D: TRBD1; V: TRBV6-2/TRBV6-3; size: NA; J: TRBJ2-5
DNA: TGTGCCAGCATCGGGCCCGTCGGGGGATTGAACACTGAAGCTTTCTTT; CDR3: CASIGPVGGLNTEAFF; D: NA; V: TRBV27; size: NA; J: TRBJ1-1
DNA: TGTGCCAGCACCACGAACACTGAAGCTTTCTTT; CDR3: CASTTNTEAFF; D: NA; V: TRBV2; size: NA; J: TRBJ1-1
DNA: TGCGCCAGCAGCTCTAGACAGGGTTACGATACGCAGTATTTT; CDR3: CASSSRQGYDTQYF; D: TRBD1; V: TRBV5-1; size: few; J: TRBJ2-3
DNA: TGTGCCAGCAGTTTGCTCGGGGTGAACTATTCACCCCTCCACTTT; CDR3: CASSLLGVNYSPLHF; D: NA; V: TRBV27; size: NA; J: TRBJ1-6
DNA: TGTGCCTCTACCCCGGGGGACTATGGCTACACCTTC; CDR3: CASTPGDYGYTF; D: NA; V: TRBV19; size: NA; J: TRBJ1-2
DNA: TGTGCCAGCAGTCCTCGGGGGCAAAACATTCAGTACTTC; CDR3: CASSPRGQNIQYF; D: NA; V: TRBV3-1; size: NA; J: TRBJ2-4
DNA: TGTGCCAGCTCACCATCGGGGGGTCCTGGAAACACCATATATTTT; CDR3: CASSPSGGPGNTIYF; D: NA; V: TRBV18; size: few; J: TRBJ1-3